Sequencing of this T cell receptor beta chain was carried out in a study of monozygotic twins with inflammatory bowel disease. Study-level points and caveats: IBD patients displayed reduced TCRbeta diversity (inverse Simpson) when set against healthy co-twins.

Researchers isolated total RNA from whole blood without sorting T cells. Germline values: CDR1 MNHEY, CDR2 SVGEGT. This CDR3 comprises 20 residues. TCRdb re-called the 5' RACE reads and gives one entry per CDR3 protein, without DNA. The sample totals around 380,000 distinct CDR3 sequences. As to this clonotype: Antigen: not known.

The genes are TRBV6-2 or TRBV6-3 and TRBJ1-5; TCRdb proposes TRBD1, but this gene call is untestable without DNA. The sequence was collected from a human donor with ulcerative colitis or Crohn's disease, or a healthy co-twin of an affected twin (not recorded which). The sequenced material came from blood. The CDR3 sequence is CASSYVPGQGARPNNQPQHF.